The source of this TCR beta chain is a study of early T cells in non-severe SARS-CoV-2 infection. Looked up from germline, CDR1 is MDHEN and CDR2 is SYDVKM. The CDR3 spans 13 residues. Germline trimming cut 3 bases from V and 7 bases from J; bases unmatched to any gene: 5. This clonotype was recorded many times. A single record per CDR3 protein comes from TCRdb applying MiXCR to the 5' RACE reads. Seen here are approximately 69,000 distinct CDR3 sequences, 10% to 15% observed once, and the top ten hold about 3.9%. V is TRBV28 and J is TRBJ1-1; the match to TRBD1 covers 7 bases. The receptor's source is an adult who was a healthcare worker with PCR-confirmed SARS-CoV-2 infection or an uninfected control (not recorded which). Material: whole blood. CDR3 sequence reads: CASSLPGQIEAFF. The CDR3 DNA reads TGTGCCAGCAGTTTGCCGGGACAGATTGAAGCTTTCTTT.